The 11 T cell receptor beta chains reported below all come from one sample, sequenced in a study of blood T cell repertoires in COVID-19. This table comes from immunoSEQ multiplex PCR, and its TCRdb copy is limited to in-frame clones, with some not included. The table records 180,000 or so clones, approximately 80% of them present only once. Material for sequencing was PBMCs or T cells enriched from blood (not recorded which). The receptors stem from a woman aged 60-75 years who had recovered from COVID-19.

This chain connects TRBV11-1 to TRBJ2-1; D may be TRBD2 (7 bases). The CDR3 totals 13 residues. V lost 8 bases to trimming and J lost 4 bases, with 12 bases between them. Germline V lookup: CDR1 SGHAT, CDR2 FQDESV (reference sequence). Written as DNA, the CDR3 is TGTGCCAGCCGGGGGCGGGGGTACAATGAGCAGTTCTTC. It codes for CASRGRGYNEQFF.

The V call is TRBV21-1, the J call TRBJ1-2. TRBV21-1 is a pseudogene locus. The CDR3 spans 11 residues. The CDR3 reads CANPGGTGYTF. The CDR3 DNA is TGTGCCAATCCTGGGGGGACTGGCTACACCTTC.

This clone was found once. The V gene is TRBV28, the J gene TRBJ2-7; 9 nucleotides agree with TRBD1. Unmatched junction bases numbered 1, after V lost 2 bases and J lost 2 bases. CDR1 is MDHEN, CDR2 SYDVKM, per germline. CDR3 length: 14 residues. The CDR3 is CASSLGDRAYEQYF. The CDR3, as DNA: TGTGCCAGCAGTTTAGGGGACAGGGCCTACGAGCAGTACTTC.

The V gene is TRBV6-5, the J gene TRBJ2-3; 10 nucleotides match TRBD2. Germline loops: CDR1 MNHEY, CDR2 SVGAGI. J lost 0 bases, V lost 7 bases, and 1 base had no gene match. The CDR3 runs to 14 residues. DNA of the CDR3: TGTGCCAGCACAGCGGGAGGGAGCACAGATACGCAGTATTTT. Its translation: CASTAGGSTDTQYF.

The chain joins TRBV29-1 to TRBJ2-5; 7 bases are a match to TRBD1. Germline V gene sequence: CDR1 SQVTM, CDR2 ANQGSEA. V gave up 8 bases and J gave up 5 bases; unmatched junction bases: 8. The CDR3 covers 12 residues. The CDR3 DNA sequence: TGCAGCCCGAGGGGGCCGGGCGAGACCCAGTACTTC. Translating gives CSPRGPGETQYF. The whole variable domain, filled in from reference TRBV29-1 and TRBJ2-5, reads SAVISQKPSRDICQRGTSLTIQCQVDSQVTMMFWYRQQPGQSLTLIATANQGSEATYESGFVIDKFPISRPNLTFSTLTVSNMSPEDSSIYLCSPRGPGETQYFGPGTRLLVL.

V is TRBV2 and J is TRBJ2-7, with D maybe TRBD2 (6 bases). V lost 8 bases and J 6 bases, leaving 14 bases between the germline ends. Germline-derived CDR1 and CDR2 are SNHLY and FYNNEI. This CDR3 has 12 amino acids. The CDR3 DNA reads as TGTGCCAGCCGGGGGACGCGAGGCGAGCAGTACTTC. The encoded protein is CASRGTRGEQYF.

The V gene is TRBV11-2, the J gene TRBJ1-1, with 8 bases lining up with TRBD1. The germline V gene has CDR1 SGHAT and CDR2 FQNNGV. The CDR3 is 14 amino acids. Germline trimming cut 5 bases from V and 5 bases from J; bases unmatched to any gene: 7. CDR3 sequence: CASSLTGEGTEAFF. CDR3 coding DNA: TGTGCCAGCAGCCTGACAGGGGAGGGAACTGAAGCTTTCTTT.

V usage is TRBV11-1 and J usage is TRBJ2-3, with D unclear. Germline-derived CDR1 and CDR2 are SGHAT and FQDESV (reference sequence). Trimming removed 5 bases at V and 4 bases at J, with 13 bases between. This CDR3 spans 14 amino acids. CDR3: CASSQANFADTQYF. CDR3 sequence (DNA): TGTGCCAGCAGCCAAGCCAACTTTGCAGATACGCAGTATTTT.

The J gene is TRBJ1-2, the V gene TRBV5-6; 7 positions agree with TRBD1. After removal of 0 bases from V and 8 bases from J, the junction contained 13 bases not matched to a gene. This CDR3 has 16 residues. Germline V gene data show CDR1 as SGHDT and CDR2 as YYEEEE. This chain's CDR3 is CASSLVEGAIRGGYTF. For the CDR3, the DNA is TGTGCCAGCAGCTTGGTGGAGGGGGCGATTCGAGGCGGCTACACCTTC.

The CDR3 here is CASSPAGLESYNSPLHF. For the CDR3, the DNA is TGTGCCAGCAGCCCCGCGGGGTTAGAGTCCTATAATTCACCCCTCCACTTT. The chain uses TRBV7-9 and TRBJ1-6; D gene uncertain. The CDR3 loop spans 17 amino acids. Trimming cost V 5 bases and J 1 base, with 15 bases left between them. CDR1 SEHNR and CDR2 FQNEAQ come from the germline V gene (reference sequence).

The gene calls are TRBV2 and TRBJ1-6, with 12 bases that match TRBD1. V shed 5 bases and J 9 bases; nucleotides not matched to a gene: 5. CDR1 SNHLY and CDR2 FYNNEI come from the germline V gene. The CDR3 extends over 15 amino acids. The CDR3 DNA reads TGTGCCAGCAGTAACCGGGACAGGGGGCTTTCACCCCTCCACTTT. Amino acids: CASSNRDRGLSPLHF.